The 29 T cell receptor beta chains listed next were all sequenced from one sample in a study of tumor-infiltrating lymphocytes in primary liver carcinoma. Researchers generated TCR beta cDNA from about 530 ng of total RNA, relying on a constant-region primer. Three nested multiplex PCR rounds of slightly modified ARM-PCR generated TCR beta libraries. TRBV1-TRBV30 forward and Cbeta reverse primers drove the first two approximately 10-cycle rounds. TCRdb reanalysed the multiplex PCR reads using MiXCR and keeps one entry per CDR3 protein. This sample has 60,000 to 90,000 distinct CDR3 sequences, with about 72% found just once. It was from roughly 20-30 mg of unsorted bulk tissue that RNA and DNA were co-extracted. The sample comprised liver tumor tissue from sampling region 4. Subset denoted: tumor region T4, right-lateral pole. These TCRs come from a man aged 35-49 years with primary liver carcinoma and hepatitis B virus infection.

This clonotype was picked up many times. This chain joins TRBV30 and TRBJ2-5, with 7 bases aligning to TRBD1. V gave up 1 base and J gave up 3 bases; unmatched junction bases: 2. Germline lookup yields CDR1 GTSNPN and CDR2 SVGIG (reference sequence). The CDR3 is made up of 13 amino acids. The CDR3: CAWSGTGKETQYF. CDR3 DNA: TGTGCCTGGAGTGGGACAGGCAAAGAGACCCAGTACTTC.

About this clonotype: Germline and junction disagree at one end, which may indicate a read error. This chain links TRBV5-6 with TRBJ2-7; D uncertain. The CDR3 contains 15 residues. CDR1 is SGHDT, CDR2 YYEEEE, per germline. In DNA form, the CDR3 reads TGTGCCAGCAGCCTTGAGAGAGCCAACTCCTACGTGCAGTACTTC. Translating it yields CASSLERANSYVQYF.

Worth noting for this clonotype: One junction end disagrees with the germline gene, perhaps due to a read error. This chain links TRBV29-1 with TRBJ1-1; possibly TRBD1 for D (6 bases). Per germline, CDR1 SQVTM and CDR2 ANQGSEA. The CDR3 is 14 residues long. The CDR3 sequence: CSVWTDFLKTEAFF. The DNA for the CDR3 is TGCAGCGTTTGGACAGACTTCTTGAAGACTGAAGCATTCTTT.

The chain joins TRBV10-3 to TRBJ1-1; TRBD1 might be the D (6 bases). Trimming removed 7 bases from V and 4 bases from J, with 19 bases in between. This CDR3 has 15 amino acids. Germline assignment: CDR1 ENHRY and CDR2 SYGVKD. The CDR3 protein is CAITRWTAMSTEAFF. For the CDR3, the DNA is TGTGCCATCACTAGATGGACAGCCATGAGCACTGAAGCTTTCTTT.

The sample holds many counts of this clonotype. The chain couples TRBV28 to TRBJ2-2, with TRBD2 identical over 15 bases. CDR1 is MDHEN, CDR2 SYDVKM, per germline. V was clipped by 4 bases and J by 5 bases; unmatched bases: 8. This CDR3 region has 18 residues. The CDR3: CASSSYGLAGGGTGELFF. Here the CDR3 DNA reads TGTGCCAGCAGTTCATACGGACTAGCGGGAGGGGGAACCGGGGAGCTGTTTTTT.

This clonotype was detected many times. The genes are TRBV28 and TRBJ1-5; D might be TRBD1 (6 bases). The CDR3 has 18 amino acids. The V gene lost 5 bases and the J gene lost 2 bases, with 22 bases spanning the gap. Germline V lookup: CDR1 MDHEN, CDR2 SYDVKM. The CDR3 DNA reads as TGTGCCAGCAGTCTTGACCGGGACATTGAGAAGGGCAATCAGCCCCAGCATTTT. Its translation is CASSLDRDIEKGNQPQHF.

CDR3 sequence: CANRDSYDGQFF. Written as DNA, the CDR3 is TGTGCCAACCGGGACTCCTACGATGGGCAGTTCTTC. The chain joins TRBV6-5 to TRBJ2-1; D possibly corresponds to TRBD2 (6 bases). Trimming shortened V by 10 bases and J by 12 bases, and 19 bases separated the two germline ends. This CDR3 comprises 12 residues. Germline CDR1 and CDR2: MNHEY and SVGAGI.

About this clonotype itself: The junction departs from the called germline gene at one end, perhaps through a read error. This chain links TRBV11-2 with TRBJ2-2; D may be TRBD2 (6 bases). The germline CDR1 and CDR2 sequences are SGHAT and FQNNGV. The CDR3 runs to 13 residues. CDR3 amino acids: CASSLPAGGVLFF. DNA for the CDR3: TGTGCCAGCAGCCTACCAGCCGGCGGGGTGCTGTTTTTT.

CDR3 DNA sequence: TGTGCCAGCAAGAGCAGGGCGAACAATGAGCAGTTCTTC. It is translated as CASKSRANNEQFF. V usage is TRBV7-2 and J usage is TRBJ2-1; weak D call: TRBD1 (5 bases). The CDR3 covers 13 residues. The germline V and J ends were trimmed by 7 bases and 5 bases, with 12 bases remaining between them. Germline V gene lookup returns CDR1 SGHTA and CDR2 FQGNSA. Variable domain in full (rest from reference TRBV7-2 and TRBJ2-1): GAGVSQSPSNKVTEKGKDVELRCDPISGHTALYWYRQSLGQGLEFLIYFQGNSAPDKSGLPSDRFSAERTGGSVSTLTIQRTQQEDSAVYLCASKSRANNEQFFGPGTRLTVL.

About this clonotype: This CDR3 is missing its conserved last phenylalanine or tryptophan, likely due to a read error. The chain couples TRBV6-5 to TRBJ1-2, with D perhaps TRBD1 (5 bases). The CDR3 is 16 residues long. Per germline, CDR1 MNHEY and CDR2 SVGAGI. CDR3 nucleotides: TGTGCCAACAGTTACCTGAGGGGAGGCATGGAAAATGGCTACACCATC. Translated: CANSYLRGGMENGYTI.

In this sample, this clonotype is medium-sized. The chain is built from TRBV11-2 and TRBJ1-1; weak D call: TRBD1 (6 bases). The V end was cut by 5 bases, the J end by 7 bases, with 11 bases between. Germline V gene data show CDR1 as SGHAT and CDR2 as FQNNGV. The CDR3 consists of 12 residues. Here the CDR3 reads CASSPGQIEAFF. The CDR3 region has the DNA TGTGCCAGCAGCCCTGGACAGATTGAAGCTTTCTTT.

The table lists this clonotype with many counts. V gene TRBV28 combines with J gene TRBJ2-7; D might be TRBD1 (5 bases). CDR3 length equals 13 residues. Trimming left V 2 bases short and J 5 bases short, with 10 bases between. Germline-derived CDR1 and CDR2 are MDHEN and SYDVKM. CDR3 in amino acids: CASSLIQADEQYF. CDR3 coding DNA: TGTGCCAGCAGTTTAATACAGGCTGACGAGCAGTACTTC.

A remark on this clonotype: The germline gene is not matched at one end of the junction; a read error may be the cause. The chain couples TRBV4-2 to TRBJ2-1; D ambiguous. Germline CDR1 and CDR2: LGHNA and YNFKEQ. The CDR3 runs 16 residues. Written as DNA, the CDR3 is TGTGCCAGCATCCAAGACCCCGTTGGTGCTGATGATGAGCAGTTCTTC. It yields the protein CASIQDPVGADDEQFF.

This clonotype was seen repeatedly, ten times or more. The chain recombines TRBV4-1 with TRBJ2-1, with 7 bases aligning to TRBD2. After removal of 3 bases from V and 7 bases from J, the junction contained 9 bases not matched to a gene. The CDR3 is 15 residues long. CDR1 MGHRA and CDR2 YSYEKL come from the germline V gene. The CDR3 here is CASSQNGRPENEQFF. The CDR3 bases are TGCGCCAGCAGCCAGAACGGGAGGCCCGAAAATGAGCAGTTCTTC.

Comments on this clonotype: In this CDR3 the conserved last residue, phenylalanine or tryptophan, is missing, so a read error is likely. DNA of the CDR3: TGTGCCAGCAGTTACCGTGACAGTGGGGGCACTGAAGCTTTCCTT. Translating gives CASSYRDSGGTEAFL. The chain employs TRBV28 and TRBJ1-1, with D maybe TRBD1 (5 bases). The CDR3 extends over 15 amino acids. Trimming took 4 bases from V and 4 from J, leaving 16 bases between them. Looked up from germline, CDR1 is MDHEN and CDR2 is SYDVKM.

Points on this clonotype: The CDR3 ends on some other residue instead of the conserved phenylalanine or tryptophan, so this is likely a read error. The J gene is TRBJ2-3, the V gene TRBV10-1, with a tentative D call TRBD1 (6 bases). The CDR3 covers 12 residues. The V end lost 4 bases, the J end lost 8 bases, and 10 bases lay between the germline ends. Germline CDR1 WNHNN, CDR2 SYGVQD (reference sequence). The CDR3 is CASSGGPVTQYL. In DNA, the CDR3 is TGCGCCAGCAGTGGGGGGCCAGTTACGCAGTATCTT.

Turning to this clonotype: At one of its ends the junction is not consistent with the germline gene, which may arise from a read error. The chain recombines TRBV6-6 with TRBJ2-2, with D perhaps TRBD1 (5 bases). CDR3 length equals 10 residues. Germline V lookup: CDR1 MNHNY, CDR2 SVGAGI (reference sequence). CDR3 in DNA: TGTACCAGCCAGGGCGGGGAGCTGTTTTTT. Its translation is CTSQGGELFF.

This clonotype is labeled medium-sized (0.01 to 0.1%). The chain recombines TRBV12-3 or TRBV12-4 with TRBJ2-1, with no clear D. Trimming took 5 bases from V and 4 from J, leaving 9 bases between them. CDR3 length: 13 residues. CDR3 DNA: TGTGCCAGCAGTCCGCATGGGTACAATGAGCAGTTCTTC. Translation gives CASSPHGYNEQFF.

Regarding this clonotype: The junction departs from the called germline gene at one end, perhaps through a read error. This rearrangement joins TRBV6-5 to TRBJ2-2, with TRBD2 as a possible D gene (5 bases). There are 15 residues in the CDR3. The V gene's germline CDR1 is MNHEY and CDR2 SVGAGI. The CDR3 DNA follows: TGTGCCACCAGTTACGCAGTGGACGGTACCGGGGAGCTATTTTTT. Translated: CATSYAVDGTGELFF.

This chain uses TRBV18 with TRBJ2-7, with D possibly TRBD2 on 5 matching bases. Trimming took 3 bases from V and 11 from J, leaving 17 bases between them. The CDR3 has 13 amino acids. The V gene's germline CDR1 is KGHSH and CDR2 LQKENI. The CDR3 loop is CASSPRQEAPEYF. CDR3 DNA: TGTGCCAGCTCACCCCGGCAGGAGGCCCCCGAGTACTTC.

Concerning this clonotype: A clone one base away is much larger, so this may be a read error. CDR3 residues: CTSSSAGTSGYEQYF. CDR3 DNA: TGTACCAGCAGTTCCGCCGGGACTAGCGGTTACGAGCAGTACTTC. The gene calls are TRBV28 and TRBJ2-7, with TRBD2 identical over 11 bases. CDR1 MDHEN and CDR2 SYDVKM come from the germline V gene. The CDR3 extends over 15 amino acids.

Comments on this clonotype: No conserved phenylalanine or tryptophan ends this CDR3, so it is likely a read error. DNA of the CDR3: TGTGCCAGCAGTTACACACGCTGGACCATGAACACCGAAGCTTTCCTT. It encodes CASSYTRWTMNTEAFL. The rearrangement links TRBV6-5 to TRBJ1-1; D is unresolved. The CDR3 spans 16 residues. Germline CDR1 is MNHEY and CDR2 is SVGAGI.

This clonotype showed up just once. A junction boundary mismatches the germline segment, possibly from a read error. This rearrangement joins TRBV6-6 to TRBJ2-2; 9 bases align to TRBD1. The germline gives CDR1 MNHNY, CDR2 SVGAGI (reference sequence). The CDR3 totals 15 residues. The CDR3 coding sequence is TGTGTCAGCATGAGACAGGGGGGGAACACCGGGGATCTGTTTTTT. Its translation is CVSMRQGGNTGDLFF.

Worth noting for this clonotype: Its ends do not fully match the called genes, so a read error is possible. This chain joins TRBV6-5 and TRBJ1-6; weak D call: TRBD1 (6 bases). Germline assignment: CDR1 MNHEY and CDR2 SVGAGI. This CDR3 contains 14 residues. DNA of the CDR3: TGTGCCAGCAGTTACGGGGGCACCAATTCCCCCCTCTACTTT. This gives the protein CASSYGGTNSPLYF.

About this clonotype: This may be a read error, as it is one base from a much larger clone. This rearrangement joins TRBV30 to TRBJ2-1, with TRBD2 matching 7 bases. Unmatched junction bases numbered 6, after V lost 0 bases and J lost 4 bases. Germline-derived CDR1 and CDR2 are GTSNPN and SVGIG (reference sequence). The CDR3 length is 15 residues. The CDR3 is CAWSVTGRDYNEQFF. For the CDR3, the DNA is TGTGCCTGGAGTGTAACGGGGAGGGATTACAATGAGCAGTTCTTC.

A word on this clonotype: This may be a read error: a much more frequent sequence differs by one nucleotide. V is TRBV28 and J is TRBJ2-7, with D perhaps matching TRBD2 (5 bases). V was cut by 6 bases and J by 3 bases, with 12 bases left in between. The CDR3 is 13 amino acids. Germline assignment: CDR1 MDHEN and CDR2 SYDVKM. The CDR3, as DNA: TGTGCCAGCAGGTCGACTAATAACTACGAGCAGTACTTC. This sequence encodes CASRSTNNYEQYF.

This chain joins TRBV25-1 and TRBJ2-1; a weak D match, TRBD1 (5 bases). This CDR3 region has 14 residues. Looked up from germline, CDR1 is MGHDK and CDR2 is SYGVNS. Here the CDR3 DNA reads TGTGTCAACAGTAAGGGGTTTGAGGCACATGAGCAGTTCTTC. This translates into CVNSKGFEAHEQFF.

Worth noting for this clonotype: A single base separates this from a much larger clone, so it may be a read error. The CDR3: CASSPRTSGDYEQYF. The CDR3 DNA reads TGTGCCAGCAGTCCCCGGACTAGCGGGGACTACGAGCAGTACTTC. This rearrangement joins TRBV6-1 to TRBJ2-7; 12 bases align to TRBD2. From germline, CDR1 is MNHNS and CDR2 SASEGT. The CDR3 sequence is 15 residues long. V shed 5 bases, J shed 3 bases, and the junction held 5 bases outside the gene matches.

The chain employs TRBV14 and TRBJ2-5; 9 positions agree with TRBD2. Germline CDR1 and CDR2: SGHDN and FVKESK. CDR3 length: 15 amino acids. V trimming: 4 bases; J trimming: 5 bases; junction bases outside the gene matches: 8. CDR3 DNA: TGTGCCAGCAGCCTAGGGACTAGCAGGATCGAGACCCAGTACTTC. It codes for CASSLGTSRIETQYF.